The rows below give T cell receptor beta chains drawn from one sample of a study of T-cell reconstitution after alpha-beta-depleted transplantation in children. One entry per CDR3 protein, called by TCRdb with MiXCR from the PCR reads. The sample lists around 440,000 distinct CDR3 sequences, over 9.5% occurring once. Sequences were derived from PBMCs, sampled before TCRalphabeta/CD19-depleted stem cell transplant. The receptors shown here come from a child aged 2-9 years with inherited bone marrow failure, due to receive a stem cell transplant. CDR3s include the opening cysteine and the closing phenylalanine or tryptophan. D genes are given only for firm matches. Clone size appears in some rows only: once, few, many, or a class for an expanded clone.

v_gene: TRBV29-1; d_gene: .; j_gene: TRBJ1-1; abundance: many; CDR3nt: TGCAGCGGCCAAGGGACCGTGAACACTGAAGCTTTCTTT; CDR3aa: CSGQGTVNTEAFF
v_gene: TRBV27; d_gene: TRBD1; j_gene: TRBJ2-6; abundance: .; CDR3nt: TGTGCCAGTTCTGGGGGGACAGGGGTGTCTGGGGCCAACGTCCTGACTTTC; CDR3aa: CASSGGTGVSGANVLTF
v_gene: TRBV27; d_gene: .; j_gene: TRBJ1-1; abundance: many; CDR3nt: TGTGCCAGCAGTTTATATAACGGACGCACTGAAGCTTTCTTT; CDR3aa: CASSLYNGRTEAFF
v_gene: TRBV18; d_gene: .; j_gene: TRBJ2-2; abundance: .; CDR3nt: TGTGCCAGCTCACCGCGGCACGGGAACACCGGGGAGCTGTTTTTT; CDR3aa: CASSPRHGNTGELFF
v_gene: TRBV10-3; d_gene: .; j_gene: TRBJ2-5; abundance: many; CDR3nt: TGTGCCATCAGTGACGCGCTAGCAAAACAAGAGACCCAGTACTTC; CDR3aa: CAISDALAKQETQYF
v_gene: TRBV3-1; d_gene: .; j_gene: TRBJ1-1; abundance: .; CDR3nt: TGTGCCAGCAGCTACCGACAAGTGAACACTGAAGCTTTCTTT; CDR3aa: CASSYRQVNTEAFF
v_gene: TRBV4-3; d_gene: .; j_gene: TRBJ2-3; abundance: many; CDR3nt: TGCGCCAGCAGCCAAGAACCTTTCACAGATACGCAGTATTTT; CDR3aa: CASSQEPFTDTQYF
v_gene: TRBV28; d_gene: .; j_gene: TRBJ1-1; abundance: .; CDR3nt: TGTGCCAGCAGTTTTGCGTCAGGGCCAATCTCGAACACTGAAGCTTTCTTT; CDR3aa: CASSFASGPISNTEAFF
v_gene: TRBV5-5; d_gene: TRBD1; j_gene: TRBJ2-7; abundance: many; CDR3nt: TGTGCCAGCAGCCTTCCCAGGGGGTACGAGCAGTACTTC; CDR3aa: CASSLPRGYEQYF
v_gene: TRBV4-3; d_gene: .; j_gene: TRBJ2-5; abundance: many; CDR3nt: TGCGCCAGCAGCCAAGGCGGCGGGGTCCAAGAGACCCAGTACTTC; CDR3aa: CASSQGGGVQETQYF
v_gene: TRBV15; d_gene: .; j_gene: TRBJ2-2; abundance: few; CDR3nt: TGTGCCACCAGCAGAGACAGGGGAACCGGGGAGCTGTTTTTT; CDR3aa: CATSRDRGTGELFF
v_gene: TRBV5-6; d_gene: .; j_gene: TRBJ2-7; abundance: many; CDR3nt: TGTGCCAGCAGGTCCGGGACGGGACCCTACGAGCAGTACTTC; CDR3aa: CASRSGTGPYEQYF
v_gene: TRBV10-1; d_gene: .; j_gene: TRBJ1-5; abundance: many; CDR3nt: TGCGCCAGCAGGGAGGGACGGCTCATCAATCAGCCCCAGCATTTT; CDR3aa: CASREGRLINQPQHF
v_gene: TRBV7-9; d_gene: .; j_gene: TRBJ1-1; abundance: many; CDR3nt: TGTGCCAGTAGCTTAGACCGGACAGAAAACACTGAAGCTTTCTTT; CDR3aa: CASSLDRTENTEAFF
v_gene: TRBV4-3; d_gene: .; j_gene: TRBJ1-1; abundance: few; CDR3nt: TGCGCCAGCAGCCAAGGAGGAACCGCACCGAACACTGAAGCTTTCTTT; CDR3aa: CASSQGGTAPNTEAFF
v_gene: TRBV6-4; d_gene: TRBD1; j_gene: TRBJ2-4; abundance: .; CDR3nt: TGTGCCAGCAGCGACGGGACAGGAGGCAAAAACATTCAGTACTTC; CDR3aa: CASSDGTGGKNIQYF
v_gene: TRBV12-3/TRBV12-4; d_gene: .; j_gene: TRBJ1-2; abundance: many; CDR3nt: TGTGCCAGCAGTTTGTACGGGCCCAACTATGGCTACACCTTC; CDR3aa: CASSLYGPNYGYTF
v_gene: TRBV28; d_gene: .; j_gene: TRBJ1-1; abundance: many; CDR3nt: TGTGCCAGCAGTTATCGGGACACTTCAGCAGCTTTCTTT; CDR3aa: CASSYRDTSAAFF
v_gene: TRBV27; d_gene: .; j_gene: TRBJ2-3; abundance: many; CDR3nt: TGTGCCAGCAGTCCGGAACGTGGCACAGATACGCAGTATTTT; CDR3aa: CASSPERGTDTQYF
v_gene: TRBV7-2; d_gene: TRBD2; j_gene: TRBJ2-3; abundance: few; CDR3nt: TGTGCCAGCAGCTTAGCGGGCACGGGAGGGCCTCGCACAGATACGCAGTATTTT; CDR3aa: CASSLAGTGGPRTDTQYF
v_gene: TRBV12-3/TRBV12-4; d_gene: TRBD2; j_gene: TRBJ2-1; abundance: many; CDR3nt: TGTGCCAGCAGTGGTACAGGGAAGTGGACTAGCGGGAGGACATACAATGAGCAGTTCTTC; CDR3aa: CASSGTGKWTSGRTYNEQFF
v_gene: TRBV11-2; d_gene: .; j_gene: TRBJ2-2; abundance: .; CDR3nt: TGTGCCAGCAATTTCTGGGGGGCAGCCACCGGGGAGCTGTTTTTT; CDR3aa: CASNFWGAATGELFF
v_gene: TRBV3-1; d_gene: .; j_gene: TRBJ1-2; abundance: many; CDR3nt: TGTGCCAGCAGCCAAGTGCCAGACCCCATAAACTATGGCTACACCTTC; CDR3aa: CASSQVPDPINYGYTF
v_gene: TRBV30; d_gene: .; j_gene: TRBJ1-1; abundance: few; CDR3nt: TGTGCCTGGAGTGTACTCGAGGGGCTGAACACTGAAGCTTTCTTT; CDR3aa: CAWSVLEGLNTEAFF
v_gene: TRBV4-2; d_gene: TRBD1; j_gene: TRBJ1-6; abundance: many; CDR3nt: TGTGCCAGCAGCCAAGGGTGGCAGGGGGGTTATTCACCCCTCCACTTT; CDR3aa: CASSQGWQGGYSPLHF
v_gene: TRBV5-1; d_gene: .; j_gene: TRBJ2-5; abundance: .; CDR3nt: TGCGCCAGCAGCCCGGGACATGATGTCGGGGAGACCCAGTACTTC; CDR3aa: CASSPGHDVGETQYF
v_gene: TRBV20-1; d_gene: .; j_gene: TRBJ2-1; abundance: few; CDR3nt: TGCAGTGCTAGTCCCTCCATCTGGAATGAGCAGTTCTTC; CDR3aa: CSASPSIWNEQFF
v_gene: TRBV20-1; d_gene: .; j_gene: TRBJ2-3; abundance: many; CDR3nt: TGCAGTGCTGACAAGGCTGCGGTTGATACGCAGTATTTT; CDR3aa: CSADKAAVDTQYF
v_gene: TRBV10-3; d_gene: .; j_gene: TRBJ2-6; abundance: many; CDR3nt: TGTGCCATCGGGTCTAGAGGGGCCAACGTCCTGACTTTC; CDR3aa: CAIGSRGANVLTF
v_gene: TRBV5-1; d_gene: .; j_gene: TRBJ1-2; abundance: many; CDR3nt: TGCGCCAGCAGCTGGGCCTCGGGGTCTAACTATGGCTACACCTTC; CDR3aa: CASSWASGSNYGYTF
v_gene: TRBV20-1; d_gene: .; j_gene: TRBJ2-5; abundance: few; CDR3nt: TGCAGTGCGGGACATCTGGAGACCCAGTACTTC; CDR3aa: CSAGHLETQYF
v_gene: TRBV5-1; d_gene: .; j_gene: TRBJ2-7; abundance: many; CDR3nt: TGCGCCAGCAGCGACCTCGCTGACAGGTTGTACGAGCAGTACTTC; CDR3aa: CASSDLADRLYEQYF
v_gene: TRBV7-9; d_gene: .; j_gene: TRBJ1-2; abundance: many; CDR3nt: TGTGCCAGCAGCCCAACCGTGGGTGAGGGACAAACGGGCTACACCTTC; CDR3aa: CASSPTVGEGQTGYTF
v_gene: TRBV4-3; d_gene: TRBD2; j_gene: TRBJ2-1; abundance: many; CDR3nt: TGCGCCAGCAGCCAAGATCCGGCTAGCGGGGAACACAATGAGCAGTTCTTC; CDR3aa: CASSQDPASGEHNEQFF
v_gene: TRBV29-1; d_gene: TRBD2; j_gene: TRBJ2-1; abundance: few; CDR3nt: TGCAGCGTTGAAGATTTAAAGGGGGGGCTAGCGGGAAGCAATGAGCAGTTCTTC; CDR3aa: CSVEDLKGGLAGSNEQFF
v_gene: TRBV7-9; d_gene: TRBD2; j_gene: TRBJ2-1; abundance: many; CDR3nt: TGTGCCAGCAGGGCTGGACTAGCGGGAGTTATCAACAATGAGCAGTTCTTC; CDR3aa: CASRAGLAGVINNEQFF
v_gene: TRBV5-1; d_gene: TRBD2; j_gene: TRBJ2-3; abundance: many; CDR3nt: TGCGCCAGCAGCTTGGGTCTAGCGGGTAGAGGAGAGACTAGCACAGATACGCAGTATTTT; CDR3aa: CASSLGLAGRGETSTDTQYF
v_gene: TRBV5-1; d_gene: TRBD1; j_gene: TRBJ2-7; abundance: many; CDR3nt: TGCGCCAGCAGCTCCGGGACAGGTTTCTCCTACGAGCAGTACTTC; CDR3aa: CASSSGTGFSYEQYF
v_gene: TRBV10-3; d_gene: TRBD2; j_gene: TRBJ2-1; abundance: .; CDR3nt: TGTGCCATCAGAGCGGGAGGGCCGAGTGAGCAGTTCTTC; CDR3aa: CAIRAGGPSEQFF
v_gene: TRBV12-3/TRBV12-4; d_gene: .; j_gene: TRBJ1-2; abundance: .; CDR3nt: TGTGCCAGCAGTTTTGGTATCCGCCCTCGGGATGGCTACACCTTC; CDR3aa: CASSFGIRPRDGYTF
v_gene: TRBV5-6; d_gene: .; j_gene: TRBJ1-1; abundance: .; CDR3nt: TGTGCCAGCAGCTTGGGTGGGGGCGCGACTGAAGCTTTCTTT; CDR3aa: CASSLGGGATEAFF